The rows below give T cell receptor beta chains drawn from one sample of a study of siplizumab effects on memory and regulatory T cells. Method: immunoSEQ multiplex PCR; TCRdb's copy keeps in-frame clones and lacks some. The sample records some 110,000 clones, roughly 93% being singletons. Sequenced material: Tregs sorted from blood. Receptor source: a human donor in good health. CDR3s include the opening cysteine and the closing phenylalanine or tryptophan. The D gene is left open where the match is weak. Some rows mark clone size as missing; the rest say once, few, many or name a class of expanded clone.

>TRBJ2-1|11|TRBV5-1|NA|NA
CASTDYNEQFF
TGCGCCAGCACTGACTACAATGAGCAGTTCTTC
>TRBJ1-3|13|TRBV30|NA|NA
CAWMTDSGNTIYF
TGTGCCTGGATGACAGACTCTGGAAACACCATATATTTT
>TRBJ1-1|15|TRBV18|NA|NA
CASSPRGRPNTEAFF
TGTGCCAGCTCACCACGAGGCCGGCCGAACACTGAAGCTTTCTTT
>TRBJ2-7|13|TRBV30|NA|NA
CAWSGEISYEQYF
TGTGCCTGGAGTGGGGAAATCTCCTACGAGCAGTACTTC
>TRBJ2-3|13|TRBV19|NA|NA
CASTVSGADTQYF
TGTGCCAGTACCGTATCAGGGGCAGATACGCAGTATTTT
>TRBJ2-5|17|TRBV27|TRBD2|once
CASTSWFATSRQETQYF
TGTGCCAGCACCTCCTGGTTTGCGACTAGCAGGCAAGAGACCCAGTACTTC
>TRBJ2-7|12|TRBV30|TRBD1|NA
CAWKRDSFEQYF
TGTGCCTGGAAAAGGGACAGCTTCGAGCAGTACTTC
>TRBJ1-5|15|TRBV5-5|NA|NA
CASSLGETMGQPQHF
TGTGCCAGCAGCTTGGGGGAGACTATGGGTCAGCCCCAGCATTTT
>TRBJ2-2|17|TRBV2|TRBD1|NA
CASSAPLGQGSTGELFF
TGTGCCAGCAGTGCCCCCCTTGGACAGGGAAGCACCGGGGAGCTGTTTTTT
>TRBJ1-4|12|TRBV30|NA|NA
CAWKAISRKLFF
TGTGCCTGGAAGGCAATCAGTCGAAAACTGTTTTTT
>TRBJ1-2|15|TRBV19|NA|NA
CASSVSQGSYYGYTF
TGTGCCAGTAGTGTTTCGCAGGGTTCTTACTATGGCTACACCTTC
>TRBJ2-7|18|TRBV4-1|NA|NA
CASSQDFSRADLSYEQYF
TGCGCCAGCAGCCAAGATTTCTCTCGGGCTGACCTCTCCTACGAGCAGTACTTC
>TRBJ2-5|14|TRBV6-1|NA|NA
CASSPRHIQETQYF
TGTGCCAGCAGTCCCCGGCATATACAAGAGACCCAGTACTTC
>TRBJ2-5|12|TRBV4-1|NA|NA
CASSDSWETQYF
TGCGCCAGCAGCGACAGTTGGGAGACCCAGTACTTC
>TRBJ1-1|15|TRBV2|NA|once
CASSDRTQTNTEAFF
TGTGCCAGCAGTGACAGAACCCAAACTAACACTGAAGCTTTCTTT
>TRBJ1-1|13|TRBV19|NA|few
CASSFRALGEAFF
TGTGCCAGTAGCTTCCGGGCCCTTGGGGAAGCTTTCTTT
>TRBJ1-2|13|TRBV11-2|NA|NA
CASSLGRWDGYTF
TGTGCCAGCAGCTTAGGGCGATGGGATGGCTACACCTTC
>TRBJ2-7|14|TRBV6-6|NA|NA
CASSYSITANEQYF
TGTGCCAGCAGTTACTCGATAACAGCGAACGAGCAGTACTTC
>TRBJ2-1|14|TRBV7-8|TRBD2|NA
CASSYPTSNNEQFF
TGTGCCAGCAGCTACCCGACTAGCAACAATGAGCAGTTCTTC
>TRBJ1-1|13|TRBV2|NA|NA
CATQGRANTEAFF
TGTGCCACCCAGGGAAGGGCGAACACTGAAGCTTTCTTT
>TRBJ2-2|15|TRBV27|NA|NA
CASSLTFTAGGELFF
TGTGCCAGCAGTTTAACGTTTACCGCGGGGGGGGAGCTGTTTTTT
>TRBJ2-7|15|TRBV5-6|NA|NA
CASSLTVGEPYEQYF
TGTGCCAGCAGCCTGACGGTTGGGGAACCCTACGAGCAGTACTTC
>TRBJ1-5|14|TRBV6-6|TRBD1|NA
CASSETGINQPQHF
TGTGCCAGCAGTGAGACAGGGATCAATCAGCCCCAGCATTTT
>TRBJ1-1|15|TRBV30|NA|NA
CAWSRLPLGNTEAFF
TGTGCCTGGAGCCGACTCCCGTTGGGGAACACTGAAGCTTTCTTT